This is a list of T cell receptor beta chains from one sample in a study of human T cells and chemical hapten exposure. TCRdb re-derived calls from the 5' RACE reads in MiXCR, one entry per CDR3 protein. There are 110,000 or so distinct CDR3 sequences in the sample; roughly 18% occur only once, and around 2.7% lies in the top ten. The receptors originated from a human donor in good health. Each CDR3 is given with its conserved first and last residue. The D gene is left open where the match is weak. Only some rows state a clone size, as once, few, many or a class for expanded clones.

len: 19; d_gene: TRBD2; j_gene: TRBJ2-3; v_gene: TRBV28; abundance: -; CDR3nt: TGTGCCAGCAGTCCAATGGCCCTAGCGGGGGACTTTAGCACAGATACGCAGTATTTT; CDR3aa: CASSPMALAGDFSTDTQYF
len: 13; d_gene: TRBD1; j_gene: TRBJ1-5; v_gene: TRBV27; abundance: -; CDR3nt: TGTGCCAGCAGTCCAGGGACAGGGAGGCCCCAGCATTTT; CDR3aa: CASSPGTGRPQHF
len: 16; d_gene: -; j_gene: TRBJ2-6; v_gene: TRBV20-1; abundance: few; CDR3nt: TGCAGTGCTAGAGAGTTCTCGGGCTCTGGGGCCAACGTCCTGACTTTC; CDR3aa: CSAREFSGSGANVLTF
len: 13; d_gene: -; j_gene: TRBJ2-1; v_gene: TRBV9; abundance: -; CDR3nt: TGTGCCAGCAGCGTTAGCGGTTACAATGAGCAGTTCTTC; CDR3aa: CASSVSGYNEQFF
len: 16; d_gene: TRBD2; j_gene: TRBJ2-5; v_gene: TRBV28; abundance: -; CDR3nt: TGTGCCAGCAGTCTCCGGGCAGCGGGAGGCCAAGAGACCCAGTACTTC; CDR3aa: CASSLRAAGGQETQYF
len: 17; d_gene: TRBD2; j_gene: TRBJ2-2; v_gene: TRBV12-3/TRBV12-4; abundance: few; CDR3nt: TGTGCCAGCAGTTTTGGACTAGGTATCGATGTCACCGGGGAGCTGTTTTTT; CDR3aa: CASSFGLGIDVTGELFF
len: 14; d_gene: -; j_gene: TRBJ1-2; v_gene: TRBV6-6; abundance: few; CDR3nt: TGTGCCAGCACCAAGGAGGGACGGGGCTATGGCTACACCTTC; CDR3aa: CASTKEGRGYGYTF
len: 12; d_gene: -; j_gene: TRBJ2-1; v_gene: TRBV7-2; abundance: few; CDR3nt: TGTGCCAGCAGCCCGTGGGGGTGGGGGCAGTTCTTC; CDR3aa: CASSPWGWGQFF
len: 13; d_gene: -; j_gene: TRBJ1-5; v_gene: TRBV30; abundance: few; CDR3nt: TGTGCTTTGGCTCAGGGTCTCAATCAGCCCCAGCATTTT; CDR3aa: CALAQGLNQPQHF
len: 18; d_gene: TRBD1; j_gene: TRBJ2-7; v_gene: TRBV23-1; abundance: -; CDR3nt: TGCGCCAGCAGTCCCTGGGACAGGGGGTGGGGCAGCTCCTACGAGCAGTACTTC; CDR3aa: CASSPWDRGWGSSYEQYF
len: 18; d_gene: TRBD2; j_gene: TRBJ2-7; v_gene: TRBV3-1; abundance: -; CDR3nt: TGTGCCAGCAGCCAAGATCGTCCCGGCGGGGGGAGCTCCTACGAGCAGTACTTC; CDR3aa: CASSQDRPGGGSSYEQYF
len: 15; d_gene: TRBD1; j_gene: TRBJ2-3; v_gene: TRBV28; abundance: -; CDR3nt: TGTGCCAGCAGTTTGGGGACAGGTGTCACAGATACGCAGTATTTT; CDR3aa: CASSLGTGVTDTQYF
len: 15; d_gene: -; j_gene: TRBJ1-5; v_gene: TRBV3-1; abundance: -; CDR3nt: TGTGCCAGCAGCCAAGATGGAGGTAGCAATCAGCCCCAGCATTTT; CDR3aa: CASSQDGGSNQPQHF
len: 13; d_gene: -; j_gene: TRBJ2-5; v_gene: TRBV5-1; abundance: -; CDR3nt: TGCGCCAGCAGCGTAAGGTTAGGAGAGACCCAGTACTTC; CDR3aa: CASSVRLGETQYF
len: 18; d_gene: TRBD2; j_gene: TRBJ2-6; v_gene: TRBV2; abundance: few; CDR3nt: TGTGCCAGCAGTGCCCCGGGACTAGCGGGACTTGGGGCCAACGTCCTGACTTTC; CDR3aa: CASSAPGLAGLGANVLTF
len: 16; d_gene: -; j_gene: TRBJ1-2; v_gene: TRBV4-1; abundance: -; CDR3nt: TGCGCCAGCAGCCAAGATAGGTCACTATCTAACTATGGCTACACCTTC; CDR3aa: CASSQDRSLSNYGYTF
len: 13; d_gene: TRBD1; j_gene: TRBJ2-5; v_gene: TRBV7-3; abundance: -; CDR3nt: TGTGCCAGCAGCTTAAAACGACAGGGGACCCAGTACTTC; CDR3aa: CASSLKRQGTQYF
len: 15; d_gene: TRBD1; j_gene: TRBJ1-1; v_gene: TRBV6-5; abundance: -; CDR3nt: TGTGCCAGCAGCCGGGACAGGGCTTCGAACACTGAAGCTTTCTTT; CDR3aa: CASSRDRASNTEAFF
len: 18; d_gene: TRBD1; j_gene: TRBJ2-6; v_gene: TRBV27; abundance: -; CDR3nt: TGTGCCAGCAGTTTCTACACAGGGGTGATAGCTGGGGCCAACGTCCTGACTTTC; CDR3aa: CASSFYTGVIAGANVLTF
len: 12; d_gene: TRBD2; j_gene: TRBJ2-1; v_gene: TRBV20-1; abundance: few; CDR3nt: TGCAGCCTGACTAGCGGGATCTATGAGCAGTTCTTC; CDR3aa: CSLTSGIYEQFF
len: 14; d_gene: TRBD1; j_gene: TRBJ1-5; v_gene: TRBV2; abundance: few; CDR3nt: TGTGCCAGCAGGGGACAGGGGGGCAATCAGCCCCAGCATTTT; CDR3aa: CASRGQGGNQPQHF
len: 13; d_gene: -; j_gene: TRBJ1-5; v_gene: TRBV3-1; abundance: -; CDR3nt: TGTGCCAGCAGCCAAGGATCCAAGCAGCCCCAGCATTTT; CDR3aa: CASSQGSKQPQHF
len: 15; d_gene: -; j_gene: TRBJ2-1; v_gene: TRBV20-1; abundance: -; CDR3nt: TGCAGTGCACCAGACCTTAGAGGGTTTTTCAATGAGCAGTTCTTC; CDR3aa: CSAPDLRGFFNEQFF
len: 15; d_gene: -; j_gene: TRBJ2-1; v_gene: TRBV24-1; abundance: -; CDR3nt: TGTGCCACCAGTGCCGCGGTCGGCTCCGGGAATGAGCAGTTCTTC; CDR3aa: CATSAAVGSGNEQFF
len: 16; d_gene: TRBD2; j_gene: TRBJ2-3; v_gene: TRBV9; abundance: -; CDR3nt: TGTGCCAGCAGCGTGTTAGCGGGGGGACTCACAGATACGCAGTATTTT; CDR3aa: CASSVLAGGLTDTQYF
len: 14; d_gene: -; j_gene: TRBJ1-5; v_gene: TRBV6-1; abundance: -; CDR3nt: TGTGCCAGCAACCCAGGGAATAGCAATCAGCCCCAGCATTTT; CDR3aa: CASNPGNSNQPQHF
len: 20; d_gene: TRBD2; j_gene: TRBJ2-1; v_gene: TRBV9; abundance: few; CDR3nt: TGTGCCAGCAGCGTATCCCCCCAGGGCACGGCAGGACTAGCTTACAATGAGCAGTTCTTC; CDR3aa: CASSVSPQGTAGLAYNEQFF
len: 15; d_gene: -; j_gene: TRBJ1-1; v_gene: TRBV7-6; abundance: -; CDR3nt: TGTGCCAGCAGCTTACAGACAGCGATGAACACTGAAGCTTTCTTT; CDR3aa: CASSLQTAMNTEAFF
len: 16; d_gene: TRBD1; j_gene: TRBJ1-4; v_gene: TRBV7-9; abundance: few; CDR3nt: TGTGCCAGCAGCCCGGACAGGGCTGGGACTAATGAAAAACTGTTTTTT; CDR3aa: CASSPDRAGTNEKLFF
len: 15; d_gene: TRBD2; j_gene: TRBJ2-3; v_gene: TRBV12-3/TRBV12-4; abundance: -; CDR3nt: TGTGCCAGCAGTCCCTCGACTAGCGCCACAGATACGCAGTATTTT; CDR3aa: CASSPSTSATDTQYF
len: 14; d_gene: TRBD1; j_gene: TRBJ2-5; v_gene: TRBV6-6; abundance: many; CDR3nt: TGTGCCAGCAGGCTTGGACAGGGGTCAAAGACCCAGTACTTC; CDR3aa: CASRLGQGSKTQYF
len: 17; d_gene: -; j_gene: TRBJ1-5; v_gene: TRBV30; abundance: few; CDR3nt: TGTGCCTGCCCTTCTGCACAGGTCATGGTCCTGGATCAGCCCCAGCATTTT; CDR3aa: CACPSAQVMVLDQPQHF
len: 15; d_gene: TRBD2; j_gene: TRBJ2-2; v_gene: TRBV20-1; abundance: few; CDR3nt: TGCAGTGCTTTTAAACTAGCGGGCCACACCGGGGAGCTGTTTTTT; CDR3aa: CSAFKLAGHTGELFF
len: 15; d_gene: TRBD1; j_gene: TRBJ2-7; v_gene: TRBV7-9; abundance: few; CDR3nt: TGTGCCAGCAGCTCGGGACAGGGTTTCTCCTACGAGCAGTACTTC; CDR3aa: CASSSGQGFSYEQYF
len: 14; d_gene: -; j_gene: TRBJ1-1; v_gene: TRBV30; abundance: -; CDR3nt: TGTGCCTGGAGTGGGAACGGGGTTTACACTGAAGCTTTCTTT; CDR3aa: CAWSGNGVYTEAFF
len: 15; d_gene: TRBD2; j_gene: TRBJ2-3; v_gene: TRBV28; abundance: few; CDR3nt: TGTGCCAGCACCCTCCGGGACTACAGCACAGATACGCAGTATTTT; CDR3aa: CASTLRDYSTDTQYF
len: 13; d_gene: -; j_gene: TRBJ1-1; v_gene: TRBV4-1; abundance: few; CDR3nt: TGCGCCAGCACACAGGAAGAGTCCACTGAAGCTTTCTTT; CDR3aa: CASTQEESTEAFF
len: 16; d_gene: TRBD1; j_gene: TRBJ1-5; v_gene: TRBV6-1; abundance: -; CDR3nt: TGTGCCAGCAGACTCCGGGACAGGGACCGCAATCAGCCCCAGCATTTT; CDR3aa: CASRLRDRDRNQPQHF
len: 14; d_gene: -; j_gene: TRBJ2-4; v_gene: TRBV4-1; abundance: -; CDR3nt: TGCGCCAGCAGCCAAGATGCCGGGCAGCCCCATCAGTACTTC; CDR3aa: CASSQDAGQPHQYF
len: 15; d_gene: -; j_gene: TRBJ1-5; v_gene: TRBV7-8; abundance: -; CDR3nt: TGTGCCAGCAGCACGACGGGGGGGTCTTATCAGCCCCAGCATTTT; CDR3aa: CASSTTGGSYQPQHF
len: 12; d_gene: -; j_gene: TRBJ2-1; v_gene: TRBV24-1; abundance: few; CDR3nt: TGTGCCACCAGTGAGGGTTACAATGAGCAGTTCTTC; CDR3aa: CATSEGYNEQFF
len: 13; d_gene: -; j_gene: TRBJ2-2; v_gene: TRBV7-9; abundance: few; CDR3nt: TGTGCCAGCAGCTCCCTAGGGCCCGGGGAGCTGTTTTTT; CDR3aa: CASSSLGPGELFF
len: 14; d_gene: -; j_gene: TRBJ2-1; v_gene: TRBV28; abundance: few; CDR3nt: TGTGCCAGCAGCCCCAGGACCCCAGGGAGTGAGCAGTTCTTC; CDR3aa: CASSPRTPGSEQFF
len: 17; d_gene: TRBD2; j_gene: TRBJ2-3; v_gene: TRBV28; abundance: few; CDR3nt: TGTGCCAGCAGTAAGGGACTAGCGGGACCCGAAGTGGATACGCAGTATTTT; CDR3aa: CASSKGLAGPEVDTQYF
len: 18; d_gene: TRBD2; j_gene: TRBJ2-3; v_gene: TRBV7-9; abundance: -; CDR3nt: TGTGCCAGCAGCCAGAGGGTGGTAGCGGGAAGTGGGACAGATACGCAGTATTTT; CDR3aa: CASSQRVVAGSGTDTQYF
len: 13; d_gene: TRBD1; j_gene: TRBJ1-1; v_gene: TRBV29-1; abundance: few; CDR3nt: TGCAGCGTTTCGACAGGGGCGAACACTGAAGCTTTCTTT; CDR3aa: CSVSTGANTEAFF
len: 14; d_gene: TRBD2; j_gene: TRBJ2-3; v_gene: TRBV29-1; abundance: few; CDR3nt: TGCAGCGTTTCGAAAGCGGGAGGGGGAGATACGCAGTATTTT; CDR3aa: CSVSKAGGGDTQYF
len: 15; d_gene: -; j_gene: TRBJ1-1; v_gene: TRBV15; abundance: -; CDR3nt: TGTGCCACCAGCACCACCGGACGGAAGAACACTGAAGCTTTCTTT; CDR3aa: CATSTTGRKNTEAFF